This T cell receptor beta chain was profiled in a study of T cells in Graves' hyperthyroidism and ophthalmopathy. Study-level background: Peripheral blood sampling occurred at initial diagnosis, before any treatment. Points from the study as a whole: Median prediction lead before ophthalmopathy onset was six to eight months with the model.

This clonotype was picked up many times. Its target is unknown. Deletions cut 3 bases from V and 6 bases from J, with 21 bases between. This CDR3 is built from 16 residues. CDR1 LNHNV and CDR2 YYDKDF come from the germline V gene (reference sequence). TCR beta CDR3 regions were amplified from RNA transcripts. HTBI primers drove first-round RT-PCR of the TCR CDR3. TCRdb reanalysed the multiplex PCR reads using MiXCR and keeps one entry per CDR3 protein. The sample holds approximately 870,000 distinct CDR3 sequences; 35% to 40% are singletons and the top ten take 7% to 10%. The chain employs TRBV15 and TRBJ2-7; tentatively, D is TRBD1 (6 bases). This receptor was identified in a man aged 18 to 29 with Graves' hyperthyroidism. Specimen: blood. As DNA, the CDR3 is TGTGCCACCAGCAGGAAGAACAGGGAGCCTCGGAGCGAGCAGTACTTC. It is translated as CATSRKNREPRSEQYF.